One and the same sample provided the 7 T cell receptor beta chains below, sequenced in a study of blood T cell repertoires in COVID-19. TCRdb keeps only in-frame clones here, not all; method: immunoSEQ multiplex PCR. Among around 33,000 clones listed, about 78% were seen once. The specimen was peripheral blood. These receptors originate from an elderly man with acute or convalescent COVID-19.

J is TRBJ1-1 and V is TRBV5-1, with TRBD1 matching over 8 bases. The germline V gene has CDR1 SGHRS and CDR2 YFSETQ. This CDR3 spans 15 amino acids. Germline trimming cut 1 base from V and 4 bases from J; bases unmatched to any gene: 6. The CDR3 nucleotides are TGCGCCAGCAGCTTGCGCCAGGGGGCAAGCACTGAAGCTTTCTTT. Its translation: CASSLRQGASTEAFF.

This clone was observed once. This chain links TRBV1 with TRBJ2-5; the table's D call of TRBD2 was not tested on the DNA. TRBV1 is reported as a pseudogene. This CDR3 has 15 residues. CDR3 in amino acids: CTSSQTGLAEETQYF. CDR3 in DNA: TGCACCAGCAGCCAAACGGGACTAGCGGAAGAGACCCAGTACTTC.

The genes are TRBV7-8 and TRBJ2-1; no definite D call. Germline V gene sequence: CDR1 SGHVS, CDR2 FQNEAQ. Trimming cost V 2 bases and J 2 bases, with 7 bases left between them. The CDR3 has 14 amino acids. CDR3 region: CASSLSTAYNEQFF. CDR3 bases: TGTGCCAGCAGCTTATCCACGGCCTACAATGAGCAGTTCTTC.

This clone was seen only once. The gene calls are TRBV11-1 and TRBJ2-7; 7 bases align to TRBD2. This CDR3 comprises 14 residues. Germline CDR1 reads SGHAT; CDR2 reads FQDESV (reference sequence). The V gene end was trimmed by 5 bases and the J gene end by 6 bases; junction bases not matched to a gene: 10. The CDR3 DNA follows: TGTGCCAGCAGCCGCGGGGGAACCTCCCTCGAGCAGTACTTC. It encodes CASSRGGTSLEQYF.

The chain employs TRBV10-3 and TRBJ2-7; D unresolved. V lost 2 bases and J 3 bases, leaving 8 bases between the germline ends. CDR3 length: 13 residues. Looked up from germline, CDR1 is ENHRY and CDR2 is SYGVKD. CDR3 in DNA: TGTGCCATCAGTGAGCCCCAGATCTACGAGCAGTACTTC. Its protein product is CAISEPQIYEQYF.

The sample holds one count of this clone. The chain has TRBV18 and TRBJ1-5; TRBD1 aligns across 8 bases. The V gene end was trimmed by 5 bases and the J gene end by 0 bases; junction bases not matched to a gene: 6. Per the germline V gene, CDR1 is KGHSH and CDR2 is LQKENI. The CDR3 is made up of 16 amino acids. The CDR3 bases are TGTGCCAGCTCATTTTCGACAGGGGATAGCAATCAGCCCCAGCATTTT. It codes for CASSFSTGDSNQPQHF. Full variable domain (remainder filled in from reference TRBV18 and TRBJ1-5): NAGVMQNPRHLVRRRGQEARLRCSPMKGHSHVYWYRQLPEEGLKFMVYLQKENIIDESGMPKERFSAEFPKEGPSILRIQQVVRGDSAAYFCASSFSTGDSNQPQHFGDGTRLSIL.

The chain uses TRBV12-2 and TRBJ1-5; TRBD1 is taken as the D call from the table, unchecked against the DNA. TRBV12-2 is reported as a pseudogene. This CDR3 contains 14 residues. This CDR3 is CASRAGTDNQPQHF. Here the CDR3 DNA reads TGTGCAAGTCGCGCCGGGACAGACAATCAGCCCCAGCATTTT.